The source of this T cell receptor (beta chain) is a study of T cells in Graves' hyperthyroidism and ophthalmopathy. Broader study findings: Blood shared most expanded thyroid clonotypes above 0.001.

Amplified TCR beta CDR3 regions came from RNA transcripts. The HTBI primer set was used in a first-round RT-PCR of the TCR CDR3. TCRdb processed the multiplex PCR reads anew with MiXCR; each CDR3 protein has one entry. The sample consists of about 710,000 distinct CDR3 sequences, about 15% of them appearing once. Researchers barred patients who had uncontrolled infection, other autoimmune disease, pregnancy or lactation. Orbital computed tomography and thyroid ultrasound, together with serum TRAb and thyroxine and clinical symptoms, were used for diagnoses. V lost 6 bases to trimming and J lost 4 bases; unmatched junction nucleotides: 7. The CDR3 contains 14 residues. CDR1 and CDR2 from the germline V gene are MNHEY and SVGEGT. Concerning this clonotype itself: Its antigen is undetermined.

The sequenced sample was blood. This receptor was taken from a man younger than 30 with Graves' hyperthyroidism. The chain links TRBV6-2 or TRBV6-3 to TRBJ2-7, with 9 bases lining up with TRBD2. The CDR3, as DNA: TGTGCCAGCAGGATAGCGGGAGAGGTTTACGAGCAGTACTTC. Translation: CASRIAGEVYEQYF.